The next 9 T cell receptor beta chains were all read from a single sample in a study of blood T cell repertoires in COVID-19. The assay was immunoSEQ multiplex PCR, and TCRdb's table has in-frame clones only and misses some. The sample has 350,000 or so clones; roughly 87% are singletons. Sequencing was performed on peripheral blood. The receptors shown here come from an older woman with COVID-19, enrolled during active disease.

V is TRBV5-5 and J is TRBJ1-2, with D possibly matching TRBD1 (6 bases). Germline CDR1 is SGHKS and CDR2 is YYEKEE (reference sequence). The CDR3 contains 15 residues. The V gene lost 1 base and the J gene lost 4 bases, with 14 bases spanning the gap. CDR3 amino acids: CASSLSTGLLYGYTF. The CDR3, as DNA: TGTGCCAGCAGCTTGAGTACAGGGCTACTCTATGGCTACACCTTC.

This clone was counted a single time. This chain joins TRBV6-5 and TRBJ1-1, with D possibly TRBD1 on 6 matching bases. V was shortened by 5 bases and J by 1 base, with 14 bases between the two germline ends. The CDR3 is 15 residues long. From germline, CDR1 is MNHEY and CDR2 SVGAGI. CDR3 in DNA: TGTGCCAGCAGTAAACCGGGACACAAGAACACTGAAGCTTTCTTT. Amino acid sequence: CASSKPGHKNTEAFF.

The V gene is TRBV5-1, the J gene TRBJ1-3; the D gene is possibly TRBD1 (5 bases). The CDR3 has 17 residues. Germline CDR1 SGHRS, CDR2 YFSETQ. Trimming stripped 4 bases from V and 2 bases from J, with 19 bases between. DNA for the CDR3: TGCGCCAGCAGCCGCGAACCTCAGGGAGGAGCTGGAAACACCATATATTTT. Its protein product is CASSREPQGGAGNTIYF.

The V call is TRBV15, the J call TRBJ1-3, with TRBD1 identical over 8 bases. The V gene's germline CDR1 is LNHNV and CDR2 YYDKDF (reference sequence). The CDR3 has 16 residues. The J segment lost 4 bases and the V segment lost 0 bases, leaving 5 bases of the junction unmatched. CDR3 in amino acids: CATSRDRGLRGNTIYF. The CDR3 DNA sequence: TGTGCCACCAGCAGAGACAGGGGGCTAAGAGGAAACACCATATATTTT. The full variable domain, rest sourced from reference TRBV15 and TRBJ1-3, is DAMVIQNPRYQVTQFGKPVTLSCSQTLNHNVMYWYQQKSSQAPKLLFHYYDKDFNNEADTPDNFQSRRPNTSFCFLDIRSPGLGDTAMYLCATSRDRGLRGNTIYFGEGSWLTVV.

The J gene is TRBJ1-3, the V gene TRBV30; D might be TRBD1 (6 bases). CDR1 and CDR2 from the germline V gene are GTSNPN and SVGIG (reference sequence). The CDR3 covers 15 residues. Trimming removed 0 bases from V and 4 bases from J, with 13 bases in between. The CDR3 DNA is TGTGCCTGGAGTGTAGACAGGCTAGGGGGAAACACCATATATTTT. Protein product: CAWSVDRLGGNTIYF. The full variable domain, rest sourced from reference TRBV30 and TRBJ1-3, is SQTIHQWPATLVQPVGSPLSLECTVEGTSNPNLYWYRQAAGRGLQLLFYSVGIGQISSEVPQNLSASRPQDRQFILSSKKLLLSDSGFYLCAWSVDRLGGNTIYFGEGSWLTVV.

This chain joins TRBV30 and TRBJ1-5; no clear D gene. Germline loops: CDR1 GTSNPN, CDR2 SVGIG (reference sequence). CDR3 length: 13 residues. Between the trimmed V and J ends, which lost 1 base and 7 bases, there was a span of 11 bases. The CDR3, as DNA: TGTGCCTGGAGTGGGCAGGATGGCCAGCCCCAGCATTTT. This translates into CAWSGQDGQPQHF.

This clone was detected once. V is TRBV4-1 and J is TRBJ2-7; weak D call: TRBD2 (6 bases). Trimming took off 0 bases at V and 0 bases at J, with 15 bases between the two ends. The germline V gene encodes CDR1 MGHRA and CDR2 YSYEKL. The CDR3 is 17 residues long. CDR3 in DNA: TGCGCCAGCAGCCAAGATCAGGGACGGGGACTCTCCTACGAGCAGTACTTC. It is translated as CASSQDQGRGLSYEQYF.

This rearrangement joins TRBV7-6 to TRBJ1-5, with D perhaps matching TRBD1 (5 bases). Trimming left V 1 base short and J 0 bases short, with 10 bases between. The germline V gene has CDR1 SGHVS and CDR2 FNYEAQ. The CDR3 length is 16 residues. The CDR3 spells CASSLEAGISNQPQHF. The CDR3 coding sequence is TGTGCCAGCAGCTTAGAGGCAGGGATTAGCAATCAGCCCCAGCATTTT.

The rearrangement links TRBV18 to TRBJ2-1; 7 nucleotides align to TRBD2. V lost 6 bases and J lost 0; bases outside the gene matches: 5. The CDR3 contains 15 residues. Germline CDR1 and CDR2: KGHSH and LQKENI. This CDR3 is CASSPGEGSYNEQFF. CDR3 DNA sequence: TGTGCCAGCTCCCCCGGGGAGGGCTCCTACAATGAGCAGTTCTTC. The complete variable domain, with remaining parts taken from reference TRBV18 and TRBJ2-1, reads NAGVMQNPRHLVRRRGQEARLRCSPMKGHSHVYWYRQLPEEGLKFMVYLQKENIIDESGMPKERFSAEFPKEGPSILRIQQVVRGDSAAYFCASSPGEGSYNEQFFGPGTRLTVL.